Sequencing of this T cell receptor (beta chain) was carried out in a study of lymphopenia after photon versus proton radiotherapy. Overall study results and limits: Better survival with proton therapy was suggested as possible, not demonstrated. Proton therapy kept repertoires fairly stable, unlike photons, which gained effector/memory cells. In patients who died, overall survival fell as post-nadir TCR diversity dropped more.

Measured with immunoSEQ multiplex PCR; TCRdb has only the in-frame clones, and not every one. The table has around 26,000 clones, under 95% seen once. Looked up from germline, CDR1 is KGHSH and CDR2 is LQKENI. Trimming cost V 2 bases and J 2 bases; bases outside gene matches: 5. This CDR3 has 16 amino acids. This clone appeared once. What it recognizes is unknown. The sequencing here drew on peripheral blood, taken from a patient treated with photon-based radiotherapy. The V call is TRBV18, the J call TRBJ1-2; 10 nucleotides agree with TRBD1. This TCR was recovered from a woman between 45 and 65 years old with cholangiocarcinoma. DNA of the CDR3: TGTGCCAGCTCACCATACGGGACAGGGGTCAACTATGGCTACACCTTC. Its translation is CASSPYGTGVNYGYTF.